This is a list of T cell receptor beta chains from one sample in a study of shared clonotypes between healthy human individuals. Sequencing was performed with immunoSEQ multiplex PCR; in TCRdb, only in-frame clones are kept and a portion is missing. The top ten clones hold around 1.8% of a sample with some 630,000 clones, around 72% of them seen once. Material: memory CD4+ T cells sorted from blood. The receptors derive from a woman aged 25 to 39 in good health. Both conserved end residues are part of each CDR3. Clone size appears in some rows only: once, few, many, or a class for an expanded clone.

clone_size	v_call	j_call	cdr3_aa
NA	TRBV11-2	TRBJ2-7	CASTASYEQYF
NA	TRBV4-1	TRBJ1-5	CASSQDTGRGDVQPQHF
NA	TRBV30	TRBJ1-1	CAWSADMNTEAFF
NA	TRBV14	TRBJ2-3	CASSLGSGSGADTQYF
NA	TRBV7-9	TRBJ1-2	CASSPRGAAVYGYTF
once	TRBV5-5	TRBJ1-3	CASSSQHGTGNTIYF
NA	TRBV11-3	TRBJ1-3	CASSFTGTGNTIYF
NA	TRBV11-2	TRBJ2-5	CASSLSAGEETQYF
NA	TRBV2	TRBJ2-1	CASERGSQGNEQFF
once	TRBV7-9	TRBJ2-1	CATGGPRHPSSSYNEQFF
NA	TRBV19	TRBJ2-1	CASSVAWVNNEQFF
NA	TRBV5-1	TRBJ2-7	CASSRRGGGVLYEQYF
once	TRBV7-9	TRBJ2-3	CAVGTDTQYF
NA	TRBV2	TRBJ2-3	CASRGLDATDTQYF
NA	TRBV27	TRBJ2-2	CASSLELPDSTGELFF
once	TRBV4-1	TRBJ2-7	CASSQDWSAAYEQYF
NA	TRBV6-1	TRBJ2-2	CASSGQGRPNTGELFF
NA	TRBV6-1	TRBJ2-5	CASSEALPSGFLTSGTQETQYF
NA	TRBV11-2	TRBJ2-2	CASSLRGANTGELFF
NA	TRBV5-1	TRBJ1-1	CASSLTGRLNTEAFF
NA	TRBV6-1	TRBJ2-3	CASSADLLAATDTQYF
NA	TRBV11-2	TRBJ2-2	CASSFGLAGLTGELFF
NA	TRBV11-2	TRBJ2-1	CASSLSSGSRNEQFF
NA	TRBV4-1	TRBJ1-2	CASSQASGGYGYTF
NA	TRBV30	TRBJ1-1	CAWSVGSFHGEAFF
NA	TRBV11-2	TRBJ1-4	CASSLGRGGEKLFF
NA	TRBV6-5	TRBJ2-7	CASTGGYEQYF
few	TRBV10-2	TRBJ2-3	CASRRALSTDTQYF
NA	TRBV10-2	TRBJ1-4	CASRSQEGEKLFF
few	TRBV5-1	TRBJ1-2	CASSTRDKAYGYTF
NA	TRBV10-3	TRBJ2-5	CAIAEESSRDTQYF
NA	TRBV10-3	TRBJ2-3	CAISTSGSTDTQYF
NA	TRBV11-2	TRBJ2-7	CASSSDWSREQYF
NA	TRBV6-1	TRBJ1-1	CASSTTHEGSTEAFF
NA	TRBV28	TRBJ2-7	CASSLGQISYEQYF
NA	TRBV25-1	TRBJ2-5	CASSSLAGTQETQYF
NA	TRBV29-1	TRBJ2-5	CSVVPGETQYF
once	TRBV10-3	TRBJ2-7	CAISERGVTGGYEQYF
NA	TRBV21-1	TRBJ2-7	CASSKICSYEQYF
NA	TRBV6-1	TRBJ1-3	CASSETPGNTIYF
NA	TRBV7-9	TRBJ2-7	CASRATSVSYEQYF
NA	TRBV28	TRBJ2-7	CASSSSGTGNYEQYF
NA	TRBV2	TRBJ1-4	CASSESGTGEKLFF
NA	TRBV5-1	TRBJ2-2	CASSLGQVGELFF
NA	TRBV5-1	TRBJ2-1	CASSPLAGPYNEQFF
NA	TRBV5-4	TRBJ2-7	CASSFREYSDEQYF
few	TRBV6-1	TRBJ2-2	CASRLAGVGGELFF
once	TRBV28	TRBJ2-7	CASSPTGGSYEQYF